What follows are 29 T cell receptor beta chains derived from one specimen sequenced in a study of neurological immune-mediated disorders (dated by TCRdb to about 2019). Libraries were built with 5' RACE. Data came from an Illumina HiSeq 2500. The raw public reads went through TCRdb reprocessing: fastp at Q25, MiXCR clone calling, in-frame beta chains kept. Every distinct CDR3 protein forms one entry, paired with its most common genes and DNA. The sample has 36,000 or so distinct CDR3 sequences on record, 10% to 13% of them singletons. The top ten hold about 6.6% of the sample. Specimen: PBMCs. Receptor source: a woman in her twenties or thirties with HTLV-1-associated myelopathy (HAM/TSP).

In this sample, this clonotype turned up many times. The chain uses TRBV5-1 and TRBJ2-7; 9 bases map to TRBD1. The germline V gene has CDR1 SGHRS and CDR2 YFSETQ. After removal of 0 bases from V and 5 bases from J, the junction contained 9 bases not matched to a gene. This CDR3 is built from 16 residues. The CDR3 region is CASSLGGTGRKNEQYF. As DNA, the CDR3 is TGCGCCAGCAGCTTGGGGGGGACAGGGCGCAAAAACGAGCAGTACTTC.

V is TRBV18 and J is TRBJ1-1; 9 bases align to TRBD1. The germline V gene encodes CDR1 KGHSH and CDR2 LQKENI. The ends lost 4 bases at V and 4 bases at J; junction bases unmatched: 16. The CDR3 sequence is 18 residues long. The CDR3 protein is CASSRAGVTGGFITEAFF. The CDR3, as DNA: TGTGCCAGCTCACGAGCAGGGGTGACAGGGGGTTTTATCACTGAAGCTTTCTTT. Drawing the rest from reference TRBV18 and TRBJ1-1, the complete variable domain is NAGVMQNPRHLVRRRGQEARLRCSPMKGHSHVYWYRQLPEEGLKFMVYLQKENIIDESGMPKERFSAEFPKEGPSILRIQQVVRGDSAAYFCASSRAGVTGGFITEAFFGQGTRLTVV.

This clonotype has at least ten counts. The genes are TRBV20-1 and TRBJ1-1; D remains ambiguous. V lost 0 bases and J lost 1, with 12 bases in between. This CDR3 is 15 amino acids long. The germline CDR1 and CDR2 sequences are DFQATT and SNEGSKA (reference sequence). CDR3 DNA sequence: TGCAGTGCTAGAGACCCCCAGCAGTGGAACACTGAAGCTTTCTTT. Protein: CSARDPQQWNTEAFF.

This clonotype showed up many times. The chain employs TRBV24-1 and TRBJ1-5; the D gene is possibly TRBD1 (6 bases). The CDR3 totals 14 residues. CDR1 and CDR2 (germline): KGHDR, SFDVKD. The germline V and J ends were trimmed by 9 bases and 5 bases, with 16 bases remaining between them. DNA for the CDR3: TGTGCCACCCAAGGGGGGGAACTGTATCAGCCCCAGCATTTT. This codes for CATQGGELYQPQHF.

This clonotype was observed at least ten times. The chain employs TRBV20-1 and TRBJ2-7; 7 bases align to TRBD1. CDR3 length: 13 amino acids. Germline CDR1 and CDR2: DFQATT and SNEGSKA (reference sequence). The V gene end was trimmed by 6 bases and the J gene end by 3 bases; junction bases not matched to a gene: 8. CDR3 sequence: CSATQGFSYEQYF. The CDR3 DNA is TGCAGTGCAACACAGGGGTTCAGCTACGAGCAGTACTTC.

This clonotype showed up many times. The chain uses TRBV3-1 and TRBJ2-7, with TRBD1 matching over 10 bases. The CDR3 consists of 17 residues. Germline V CDR1 and CDR2: LGHDT, YNNKEL (reference sequence). Trimming took 1 base from V and 4 from J; bases not matched to a gene: 10. The CDR3 protein is CASSQGRTTGGEYEQYF. The DNA of the CDR3 is TGTGCCAGCAGCCAAGGGCGAACGACAGGGGGCGAGTACGAGCAGTACTTC.

This clonotype has at least ten counts. The DNA of the CDR3 is TGTGCCAGCTCACAAACAGGACAGGGGTACAATGAGCAGTTCTTC. Protein: CASSQTGQGYNEQFF. The gene calls are TRBV18 and TRBJ2-1; 9 nucleotides agree with TRBD1. With V trimmed by 4 bases and J by 4 bases, 5 bases remained unmatched. CDR3 length: 15 residues. CDR1 is KGHSH, CDR2 LQKENI, per germline.

This clonotype was observed at least ten times. The chain is built from TRBV9 and TRBJ2-3; 10 bases fit TRBD2. Germline values: CDR1 SGDLS, CDR2 YYNGEE. The V gene end was trimmed by 3 bases and the J gene end by 2 bases; junction bases not matched to a gene: 6. The CDR3 loop spans 16 amino acids. CDR3 sequence: CASSAFLAGATDTQYF. For the CDR3, the DNA is TGTGCCAGCAGCGCCTTTCTAGCGGGGGCCACAGATACGCAGTATTTT.

This clonotype was detected many times. The rearrangement links TRBV11-2 to TRBJ2-7; possibly TRBD2 for D (6 bases). The CDR3 extends over 18 amino acids. The germline V and J ends were trimmed by 5 bases and 4 bases, with 27 bases remaining between them. Germline values: CDR1 SGHAT, CDR2 FQNNGV. The CDR3: CASSPTGGGGNKLYEQYF. In DNA, the CDR3 is TGTGCCAGCAGCCCCACCGGGGGAGGAGGTAACAAGCTTTACGAGCAGTACTTC.

Points on this clonotype: This may come from a read error, since a much larger clone is one base off. V and J are TRBV29-1 and TRBJ1-1; a possible D gene is TRBD1 (5 bases). Germline lookup yields CDR1 SQVTM and CDR2 ANQGSEA. Trimming took off 7 bases at V and 1 base at J, with 13 bases between the two ends. This CDR3 is built from 13 residues. The CDR3 DNA sequence: TGCAGCGGGTGGCAGGGATCGAACACTGAAGCTTTCTTT. This gives the protein CSGWQGSNTEAFF.

This clonotype was seen repeatedly, ten times or more. This rearrangement joins TRBV24-1 to TRBJ1-5, with D perhaps TRBD1 (5 bases). Per the germline V gene, CDR1 is KGHDR and CDR2 is SFDVKD. The CDR3 has 14 amino acids. The V and J ends lost 2 bases and 5 bases respectively, with 9 bases between them. As DNA, the CDR3 is TGTGCCACCAGTGATTCGACGGGGGATCAGCCCCAGCATTTT. Residues: CATSDSTGDQPQHF.

This clonotype was seen ten or more times. This chain connects TRBV9 to TRBJ2-2; no firm D call. The CDR3 is 17 amino acids. V shed 4 bases and J shed 1 base, with 17 bases lying between them. Looked up from germline, CDR1 is SGDLS and CDR2 is YYNGEE. CDR3 sequence (DNA): TGTGCCAGCAGCATCGGGTCGGAAAGGGTGAACACCGGGGAGCTGTTTTTT. Amino acid sequence: CASSIGSERVNTGELFF.

The sample holds many counts of this clonotype. The rearrangement joins TRBV5-1 to TRBJ1-5; D may be TRBD1 (6 bases). The CDR3 runs to 13 residues. CDR1 is SGHRS, CDR2 YFSETQ, per germline. The V end lost 2 bases, the J end lost 5 bases, and 8 bases lay between the germline ends. The CDR3, as DNA: TGCGCCAGCAGCTTTTCAGGGGATCAGCCCCAGCATTTT. As protein: CASSFSGDQPQHF.

This clonotype was recorded many times. The V gene is TRBV5-1, the J gene TRBJ1-1; possible D gene TRBD1, 5 bases. Trimming took 2 bases from V and 4 from J, leaving 12 bases between them. Germline V gives CDR1 SGHRS, CDR2 YFSETQ. The CDR3 extends over 14 amino acids. This chain's CDR3 is CASSFSAGGTEAFF. In DNA form, the CDR3 reads TGCGCCAGCAGCTTCTCGGCTGGGGGCACTGAAGCTTTCTTT. Full variable domain (missing parts from reference TRBV5-1 and TRBJ1-1): KAGVTQTPRYLIKTRGQQVTLSCSPISGHRSVSWYQQTPGQGLQFLFEYFSETQRNKGNFPGRFSGRQFSNSRSEMNVSTLELGDSALYLCASSFSAGGTEAFFGQGTRLTVV.

This clonotype appeared many times. The rearrangement uses TRBV5-1 and TRBJ1-1, with TRBD1 matching 8 bases. CDR1 and CDR2 from the germline V gene are SGHRS and YFSETQ. The V and J ends lost 4 bases and 5 bases, in that order; junction bases with no gene match: 10. The CDR3 sequence is 15 residues long. The CDR3 loop is CASSQGALRKTEAFF. The CDR3 region has the DNA TGCGCCAGCAGCCAGGGGGCCTTGCGGAAAACTGAAGCTTTCTTT.

This clonotype was seen at least ten times. V and J are TRBV29-1 and TRBJ2-3; D is unresolved. This CDR3 contains 15 residues. V was clipped by 4 bases and J by 0 bases, with 14 bases between them. Germline loops: CDR1 SQVTM, CDR2 ANQGSEA. This CDR3 reads CSVGRSTQSTDTQYF. CDR3 DNA: TGCAGCGTTGGCCGATCAACTCAGAGCACAGATACGCAGTATTTT.

In this sample, this clonotype turned up many times. The V and J genes are TRBV6-5 and TRBJ2-2; D possibly corresponds to TRBD1 (6 bases). This CDR3 has 16 amino acids. Germline assignment: CDR1 MNHEY and CDR2 SVGAGI. The ends were cut back, 2 bases at V and 2 bases at J, with 12 bases in the middle. The CDR3 nucleotides are TGTGCCAGCAGTTACCCGGGCAGGGGAAACACCGGGGAGCTGTTTTTT. Translated, it gives CASSYPGRGNTGELFF.

In its sample, this clonotype was seen many times. The chain couples TRBV20-1 to TRBJ2-2, with 9 bases aligning to TRBD1. In germline, CDR1 is DFQATT, CDR2 SNEGSKA (reference sequence). The CDR3 is 14 amino acids. Trimming cost V 6 bases and J 4 bases; bases outside gene matches: 6. The CDR3 nucleotides read TGCAGTGCCTATCAGGGACAGGGCACCGGGGAGCTGTTTTTT. Translating it yields CSAYQGQGTGELFF.

This clonotype was detected many times. The V gene is TRBV7-6, the J gene TRBJ1-1; D is perhaps TRBD1 (6 bases). V shed 5 bases and J shed 1 base, with 14 bases lying between them. The CDR3 loop spans 15 amino acids. The V gene's germline CDR1 is SGHVS and CDR2 FNYEAQ. The CDR3 DNA is TGTGCCAGCAGCCTGGAGACAGGTTCGAACACTGAAGCTTTCTTT. Translated: CASSLETGSNTEAFF.

This clonotype was seen repeatedly, ten times or more. J is TRBJ2-7 and V is TRBV5-1, with a weak D call TRBD1 (6 bases). V was trimmed by 4 bases and J by 1 base, leaving 12 bases between them. The CDR3 runs to 14 residues. Germline lookup yields CDR1 SGHRS and CDR2 YFSETQ. CDR3 loop: CASSRGRDSYEQYF. In nucleotides, the CDR3 is TGCGCCAGCAGCAGGGGGAGAGATTCCTACGAGCAGTACTTC.

By sample share, this clonotype is medium-sized (0.01 to 0.1%). This chain joins TRBV24-1 and TRBJ2-3, with 7 bases that match TRBD2. The CDR3 loop spans 14 amino acids. Looked up from germline, CDR1 is KGHDR and CDR2 is SFDVKD. After removal of 4 bases from V and 5 bases from J, the junction contained 5 bases not matched to a gene. DNA of the CDR3: TGTGCCACCAGTGAGGCGGGGGTAAAAGATACGCAGTATTTT. As protein: CATSEAGVKDTQYF.

V and J are TRBV5-1 and TRBJ2-7, with 8 bases that match TRBD2. V was pared by 3 bases and J by 4 bases, with 9 bases of the junction left unmatched. Per the germline V gene, CDR1 is SGHRS and CDR2 is YFSETQ. The CDR3 contains 15 residues. CDR3 coding DNA: TGCGCCAGCAGCTCATGGGCAGCGGGAGAATACGAGCAGTACTTC. This translates into CASSSWAAGEYEQYF.

This clonotype has a single count. The chain uses TRBV2 and TRBJ1-2; 7 bases line up with TRBD1. With 8 bases clipped from V and 0 bases from J, the junction kept 3 bases outside the gene matches. The CDR3 is 13 residues long. Germline V lookup: CDR1 SNHLY, CDR2 FYNNEI. The CDR3 here is CASWTGANYGYTF. CDR3 in DNA: TGTGCCAGCTGGACAGGAGCTAACTATGGCTACACCTTC.

Many counts were recorded for this clonotype. V and J are TRBV7-9 and TRBJ2-7; 8 nucleotides agree with TRBD1. This CDR3 is built from 16 residues. Germline assignment: CDR1 SEHNR and CDR2 FQNEAQ (reference sequence). V was pared by 2 bases and J by 1 base, with 7 bases of the junction left unmatched. The CDR3 sequence is CASSLFGTGSSYEQYF. In DNA form, the CDR3 reads TGTGCCAGCAGCTTATTCGGGACAGGATCTTCCTACGAGCAGTACTTC.

This clonotype was found many times. The chain joins TRBV27 to TRBJ2-7; no definite D call. CDR1 is MNHEY and CDR2 is SMNVEV in the germline V gene (reference sequence). V lost 7 bases and J lost 0, with 10 bases in between. The CDR3 is 13 amino acids. The CDR3 sequence: CASTPPGSYEQYF. Here the CDR3 DNA reads TGTGCCAGCACTCCCCCGGGCTCCTACGAGCAGTACTTC.

This clonotype came up a few times. The rearrangement links TRBV20-1 to TRBJ2-7, with 9 bases aligning to TRBD1. This CDR3 comprises 13 residues. In germline, CDR1 is DFQATT, CDR2 SNEGSKA (reference sequence). The V and J ends lost 6 bases and 6 bases, in that order; junction bases with no gene match: 9. Here the CDR3 DNA reads TGCAGTGCGTCCGGGACAGGGTGGTTCGAGCAGTACTTC. Protein: CSASGTGWFEQYF.

Many counts were recorded for this clonotype. This chain links TRBV7-9 with TRBJ2-3; possibly TRBD1 for D (5 bases). Germline-derived CDR1 and CDR2 are SEHNR and FQNEAQ (reference sequence). Trimming left V 5 bases short and J 0 bases short, with 18 bases between. The CDR3 length is 17 residues. The CDR3 reads CASSGQGVGLSTDTQYF. The CDR3 region has the DNA TGTGCCAGCAGCGGGCAGGGTGTGGGTTTAAGCACAGATACGCAGTATTTT.

This clonotype was counted a few times. This sequence may be a read error, since a much larger clone differs from it by one base. V usage is TRBV5-1 and J usage is TRBJ2-1, with 8 bases that match TRBD2. The ends lost 4 bases at V and 5 bases at J; junction bases unmatched: 8. This CDR3 has 15 residues. Germline CDR1 reads SGHRS; CDR2 reads YFSETQ. CDR3 bases: TGCGCCAGCAGCCCCCGGGGGGGCCAGGACAATGAGCAGTTCTTC. It translates to CASSPRGGQDNEQFF.

This clonotype was recorded at least ten times. This chain uses TRBV5-1 with TRBJ2-3; D is ambiguous. CDR3 length: 15 residues. Deletions cut 2 bases from V and 2 bases from J, with 12 bases between. Germline CDR1 is SGHRS and CDR2 is YFSETQ. The CDR3 is CASSFGGRHTDTQYF. Here the CDR3 DNA reads TGCGCCAGCAGCTTCGGTGGGCGGCACACAGATACGCAGTATTTT.